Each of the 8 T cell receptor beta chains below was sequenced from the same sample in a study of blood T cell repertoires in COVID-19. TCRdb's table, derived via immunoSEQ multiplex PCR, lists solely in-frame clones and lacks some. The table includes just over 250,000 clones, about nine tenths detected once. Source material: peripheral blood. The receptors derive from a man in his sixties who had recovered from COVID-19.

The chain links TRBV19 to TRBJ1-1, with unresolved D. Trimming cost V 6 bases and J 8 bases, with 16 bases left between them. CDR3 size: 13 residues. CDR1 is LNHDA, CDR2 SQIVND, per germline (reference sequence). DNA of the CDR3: TGTGCCAGTAGCCCATCCCCGGTCTCCGAAGCTTTCTTT. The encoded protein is CASSPSPVSEAFF.

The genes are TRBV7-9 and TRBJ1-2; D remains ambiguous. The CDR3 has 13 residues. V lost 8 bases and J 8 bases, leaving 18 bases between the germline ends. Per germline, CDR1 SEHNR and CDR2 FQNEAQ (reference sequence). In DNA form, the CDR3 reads TGTGCCAGCCCCTCTACCTCACCGGGAGGCTACACCTTC. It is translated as CASPSTSPGGYTF.

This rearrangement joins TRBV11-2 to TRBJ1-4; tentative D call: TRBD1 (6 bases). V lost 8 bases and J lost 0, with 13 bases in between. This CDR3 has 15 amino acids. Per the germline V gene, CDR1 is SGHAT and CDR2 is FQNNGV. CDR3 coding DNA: TGTGCCAGCCGTGGACAGATCGCAACTAATGAAAAACTGTTTTTT. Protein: CASRGQIATNEKLFF. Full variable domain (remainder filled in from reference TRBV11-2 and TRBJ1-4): EAGVAQSPRYKIIEKRQSVAFWCNPISGHATLYWYQQILGQGPKLLIQFQNNGVVDDSQLPKDRFSAERLKGVDSTLKIQPAKLEDSAVYLCASRGQIATNEKLFFGSGTQLSVL.

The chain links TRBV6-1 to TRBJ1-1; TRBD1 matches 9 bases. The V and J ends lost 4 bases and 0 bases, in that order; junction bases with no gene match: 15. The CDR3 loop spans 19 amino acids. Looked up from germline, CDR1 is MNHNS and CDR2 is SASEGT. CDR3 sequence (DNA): TGTGCCAGCAGTGGGAGGACAGGGGCCGACCCCATCCTGAACACTGAAGCTTTCTTT. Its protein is CASSGRTGADPILNTEAFF.

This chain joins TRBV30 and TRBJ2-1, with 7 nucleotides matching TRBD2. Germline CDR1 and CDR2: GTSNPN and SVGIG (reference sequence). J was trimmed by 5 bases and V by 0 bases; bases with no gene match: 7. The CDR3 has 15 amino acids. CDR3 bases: TGTGCCTGGAGTGTACGCGGTCTAGCGGACAATGAGCAGTTCTTC. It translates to CAWSVRGLADNEQFF. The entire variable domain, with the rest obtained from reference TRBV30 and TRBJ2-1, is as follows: SQTIHQWPATLVQPVGSPLSLECTVEGTSNPNLYWYRQAAGRGLQLLFYSVGIGQISSEVPQNLSASRPQDRQFILSSKKLLLSDSGFYLCAWSVRGLADNEQFFGPGTRLTVL.

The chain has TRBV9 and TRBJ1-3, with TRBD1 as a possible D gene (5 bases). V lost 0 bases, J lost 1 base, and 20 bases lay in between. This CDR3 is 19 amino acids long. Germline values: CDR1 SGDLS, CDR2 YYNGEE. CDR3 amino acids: CASSVGGAREKPSGNTIYF. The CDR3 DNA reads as TGTGCCAGCAGCGTAGGTGGGGCCAGGGAAAAACCTTCTGGAAACACCATATATTTT.

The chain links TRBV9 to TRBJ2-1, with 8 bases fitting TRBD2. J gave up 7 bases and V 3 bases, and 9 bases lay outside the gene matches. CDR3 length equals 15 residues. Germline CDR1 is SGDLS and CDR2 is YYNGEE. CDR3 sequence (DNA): TGTGCCAGCAGCGACCTCCGGGGGGGCCGAAATGAGCAGTTCTTC. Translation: CASSDLRGGRNEQFF.

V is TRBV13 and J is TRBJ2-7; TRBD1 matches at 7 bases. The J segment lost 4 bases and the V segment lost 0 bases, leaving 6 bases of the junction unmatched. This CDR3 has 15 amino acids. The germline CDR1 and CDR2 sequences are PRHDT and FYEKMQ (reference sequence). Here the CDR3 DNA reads TGTGCCAGCAGCTTAGGGTCAGGGGGTAGGTACGAGCAGTACTTC. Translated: CASSLGSGGRYEQYF.